Below, 7 T cell receptor beta chains from the same sample are listed, as sequenced in a study of CD8 T cells in Susac syndrome. With random hexamers, roughly 0.45 to 1 ug RNA was reverse transcribed. TCRdb reanalysed the immunoSEQ multiplex PCR reads using MiXCR and keeps one entry per CDR3 protein. Of about 130,000 distinct CDR3 sequences listed, nearly 95% are singletons. Source material: CD4+ T cells from PBMCs. These receptors were taken from a human donor in good health.

The rearrangement links TRBV29-1 to TRBJ2-2, with a possible D match to TRBD1 (6 bases). Per germline, CDR1 SQVTM and CDR2 ANQGSEA. The germline V and J ends were trimmed by 2 bases and 6 bases, with 10 bases remaining between them. This CDR3 is built from 13 residues. CDR3 sequence reads: CSVESQGPGELFF. The CDR3 DNA follows: TGCAGCGTTGAAAGCCAGGGGCCCGGGGAGCTGTTTTTT.

V gene TRBV12-3 or TRBV12-4 combines with J gene TRBJ1-4; D possibly corresponds to TRBD1 (6 bases). This CDR3 contains 13 residues. Trimming shortened V by 3 bases and J by 7 bases, and 9 bases separated the two germline ends. The CDR3: CASSFGGGEKLFF. Written as DNA, the CDR3 is TGTGCCAGCAGTTTTGGAGGGGGTGAAAAACTGTTTTTT.

V gene TRBV6-6 combines with J gene TRBJ2-2; 14 nucleotides match TRBD2. Germline-derived CDR1 and CDR2 are MNHNY and SVGAGI (reference sequence). The CDR3 loop spans 15 amino acids. J lost 9 bases, V lost 2 bases, and 2 bases had no gene match. The CDR3 coding sequence is TGTGCCAGCAGTTACGGGACTAGCGGGAGCTGGGAGCTGTTTTTT. Protein product: CASSYGTSGSWELFF.

The chain has TRBV5-8 and TRBJ1-1; D is uncertain. This CDR3 comprises 14 residues. The germline CDR1 and CDR2 sequences are SGHTS and YDEGEE. Trimming took off 0 bases at V and 10 bases at J, with 16 bases between the two ends. The CDR3 DNA reads TGTGCCAGCAGCTTGGCCGGAGTTTCACTGCTAGCTTTCTTT. Amino acid sequence: CASSLAGVSLLAFF.

The gene calls are TRBV5-4 and TRBJ2-7; TRBD2 aligns across 7 bases. Germline V gene sequence: CDR1 SGHNT, CDR2 YYREEE (reference sequence). This CDR3 has 14 residues. J was trimmed by 2 bases and V by 4 bases; bases with no gene match: 6. This chain's CDR3 is CASSIRTSTYEQYF. CDR3 coding DNA: TGTGCCAGCAGCATCCGGACTAGTACCTACGAGCAGTACTTC.

The chain links TRBV2 to TRBJ2-1, with 10 bases fitting TRBD2. Germline assignment: CDR1 SNHLY and CDR2 FYNNEI. The trim removed 4 bases at V and 7 bases at J, leaving 13 bases unmatched. The CDR3 runs to 17 residues. The DNA of the CDR3 is TGTGCCAGCAGTGGAGAGAGCGGGAGGGCCAAGGAAAATGAGCAGTTCTTC. It encodes CASSGESGRAKENEQFF. The whole variable domain, filled in from reference TRBV2 and TRBJ2-1, reads EPEVTQTPSHQVTQMGQEVILRCVPISNHLYFYWYRQILGQKVEFLVSFYNNEISEKSEIFDDQFSVERPDGSNFTLKIRSTKLEDSAMYFCASSGESGRAKENEQFFGPGTRLTVL.

The chain couples TRBV3-1 to TRBJ1-4, with D perhaps TRBD1 (5 bases). Trimming pared 3 bases from V and 4 bases from J, leaving 12 bases between. Germline assignment: CDR1 LGHDT and CDR2 YNNKEL (reference sequence). This CDR3 is built from 15 residues. CDR3 nucleotides: TGTGCCAGCAGCCAGTCGACAGTGAATAATGAAAAACTGTTTTTT. It translates to CASSQSTVNNEKLFF.